This record concerns one T cell receptor beta chain sequence. Its antigen is unidentified. Via 5' RACE with UMI labels, TRB cDNA libraries were prepared. For each CDR3 protein, TCRdb gives one entry from its re-call of the 5' RACE reads, without DNA. The ten top clones account for roughly 0.42%, within a sample of over 45,000 distinct CDR3 sequences. The sorter processed each CD8+ T cell subset in triplicate at some 330,000 cells apiece. CD45RO-CCR7+CD27+CD95- marked naive CD8+ T cells. This specimen comes from a study of CXCR3-negative and CXCR3-positive naive CD8 T cells. Study conclusions and caveats: The study found that naive CXCR3-negative and CXCR3-positive cells shared TRBV-TRBJ usage, while memory cells differed.

CDR1 is MNHEY and CDR2 is SVGAGI in the germline V gene. The CDR3 sequence is 15 residues long. The origin of this receptor is a human donor in good health. Some clones in this sample may be carry-over from other donors' samples. Input material: naive CXCR3- CD8+ T cells from blood. The subset was: CD45RO-CCR7+CD27+CD95- naive CD8+ T cells lacking CXCR3 (TNR3-). The chain uses TRBV6-5 and TRBJ1-2; TCRdb's assignment of TRBD1 cannot be checked, as there is no DNA. CDR3 sequence reads: CASSARRQGNYGYTF.